This T cell receptor (beta chain) is from a study of prognosis after radiotherapy for stage I lung cancer (dated by TCRdb to the early 2020s). Turning to the overall study: About 20 stage I NSCLC patients were enrolled in Nanjing, China, between April 2018 and January 2019. This study profiled peripheral blood TCR beta repertoires from stage I NSCLC patients before and after stereotactic body radiotherapy and linked the repertoires to distant failure. On tumor histology, roughly 12 patients had adenocarcinoma and about seven had squamous cell carcinoma. Using image-guided IMRT or VMAT, SBRT was delivered in 3 to 5 fractions at a biologically effective dose of at least 100 Gy. Ages in the cohort of approximately 13 men and over 5 women ranged from roughly 53 to 84 years, with a median of 74. Oligometastatic NSCLC after surgical resection of the primary tumor was present in four or five patients, while newly diagnosed primary stage I lung tumors were present in around 15. No patient received concurrent therapy alongside SBRT. Every patient was deemed medically inoperable, around twelve because of comorbidities and 7 because they refused surgery. Distant metastases were developed by four of the 19 patients after SBRT, at a median of around seven months, whereas no significant progression was observed in the other 15 patients. The study sequenced around 40 blood samples from around 19 patients, one before and one after SBRT per patient.

All patients had node-negative disease on CT and PET/CT, and none had a history of other malignancies or had previously received chemotherapy or radiotherapy. At each of two time points, roughly 6.5 milliliters of peripheral venous blood were collected in EDTA tubes. Ficoll-Paque Plus density-gradient centrifugation was used to isolate PBMCs. Right after collection, samples were kept at -80 degrees C until analysis. Overall study outcomes, separate from this receptor: TRBV and TRBJ usage frequencies reportedly varied with metastasis status, involving two V genes at baseline and several V and two J genes after SBRT. No determination of tumor specificity was made for expanded TCR clones. The study was limited by its small cohort and short follow-up, and the findings require independent validation. Post-SBRT Shannon entropy and its change from baseline were lower in patients who developed distant metastases; baseline Shannon entropy was not associated with metastases. None of the reported P values were adjusted for multiple comparisons. A decrease in unique TCR clone counts was observed after SBRT (median about 10,000 before versus several thousand after; Wilcoxon paired P=0.011).

The CDR3 numbers 16 residues from cysteine through phenylalanine. CDR3 DNA only is kept here, 48 bases in frame from base 1. This clonotype was seen ten or more times. Its binding antigen is unknown. Nothing much larger sits one base from this clone, and base qualities are not available. The TCR beta CDR3 region was amplified from genomic DNA by two rounds of multiplex PCR. In the first PCR round, primers specific to each TRBV and TRBJ gene were used, and the primer sequences were filed in Chinese patent CN105087789A. The second PCR round used universal primers. The Roche High Pure PCR Template Preparation Kit was used to extract genomic DNA from the frozen PBMCs. An Illumina HiSeq 3000 was used to sequence the libraries paired-end with 151 bp reads. In the original analysis: CutAdapt was used to discard raw reads that did not contain the multiplex PCR primer sequences. Using PEAR, the high-quality paired reads were merged into contigs. By aligning each contig to reference sequences, MiXCR assigned the TRB V, D and J gene segments to that contig. CDR3 sequences were clustered by base quality and sequence similarity to remove sequencing errors. Diversity was calculated as Shannon entropy divided by the natural log of the number of productive TCR sequences. One minus Shannon entropy divided by the natural log of the number of unique clonotypes was used as the definition of clonality. The Youden index of ROC curves was used to select progression-free survival cut-offs for repertoire metrics, and analyses were performed in R 3.5.3. TCRdb ran its own pipeline on the public reads, namely fastp trimming at Q25 and MiXCR clone calling, and kept in-frame beta chains. Rows merge per CDR3 protein into single entries with the most common DNA and genes. For this entry, the V and J calls and clone size follow TCRdb and not the study's own pipeline. The sample contains around 13,000 distinct CDR3 sequences, around two fifths of them found a single time. The ten largest make up roughly two fifths of the sample.

The sequence was collected from a donor aged 50 or older with non-small cell lung cancer. Sample: PBMCs, taken before or after stereotactic body radiation therapy (not recorded which). The chain is made from TRBV3-2 and TRBJ2-7; TRBD1, the table's D call, was not compared with the DNA. TRBV3-2 counts as a pseudogene. The CDR3 region reads CASSQEPRTGDYEQYF. The bases read TGTGCCAGCAGCCAAGAGCCCCGGACAGGCGACTACGAGCAGTACTTC.